Listed below are T cell receptor beta chains from one sample, sequenced in a study of Graves' ophthalmopathy and Graves' hyperthyroidism. TCRdb itself ran the multiplex PCR reads through MiXCR, one entry per CDR3 protein. The sample shows roughly 400,000 distinct CDR3 sequences, about a sixth of them seen only once. The sequencing input was peripheral blood. These receptors originate from an adult woman with stable Graves' hyperthyroidism. Each CDR3 is given with its conserved first and last residue.

CDR3 protein	V gene
CASSLVRTSQGGYTEAFF	TRBV5-4
CSGQITSGNTIYF	TRBV29-1
CATGTYEQYF	TRBV6-1
CASSPDARTYEQYF	TRBV6-1
CASSRTSGSQDEQYF	TRBV4-1
CASSPGQPVAEAFF	TRBV6-1
CASRTGVEETQYF	TRBV2
CASSPEGARTEAFF	TRBV18
CASSVGGSWANVLTF	TRBV25-1
CASGRLASYEQYF	TRBV28
CASSVGTRSYEQYF	TRBV9
CASSYRREGYEQYF	TRBV6-5
CASSTSGTTYEQYF	TRBV12-3/TRBV12-4
CASSLGPGGRSKNIQYF	TRBV7-9
CASSLRVLGGRHEQYF	TRBV12-3/TRBV12-4
CASSLEQISYEQYF	TRBV11-2
CATSEPGQGCSNQPQHF	TRBV24-1
CSASRGSHQPQHF	TRBV20-1
CASSELEDTEAFF	TRBV7-3
CASSKTSGGAAEQFF	TRBV7-3
CASSVRTLYGYTF	TRBV5-6
CASSLWRPTYEQYF	TRBV12-3/TRBV12-4
CASSYPDRAHGYTF	TRBV6-2/TRBV6-3
CSALQGTQYF	TRBV20-1
CASSLGGQIEAFF	TRBV12-3/TRBV12-4
CASSSRPAYEQYF	TRBV7-9
CSARNAQPPYEQYF	TRBV20-1
CASSRGFENTEAFF	TRBV19
CASSSPGSQETQYF	TRBV6-5
CASSAGRGSSYEQYF	TRBV12-3/TRBV12-4
CASSVEGALRYGYTF	TRBV19
CASSPSQASSGNTIYF	TRBV18
CASSPGVQETQYF	TRBV12-3/TRBV12-4
CASSEPGGHYEQYF	TRBV6-1
CASSSPGSRNSPLHF	TRBV28
CASSVTGGMNTEAFF	TRBV18
CASRPEPPRPHEQYF	TRBV5-4
CASSFQVTYEQYF	TRBV12-3/TRBV12-4
CASTKGLATYEQYF	TRBV28
CASSSPPVYGYTF	TRBV6-5
CSVLVGTGGNYGYTF	TRBV29-1
CATSRGVGGNQPQHF	TRBV15
CASTPLKKGRGAGELFF	TRBV6-2/TRBV6-3
CASSYVGIGQETQYF	TRBV10-2
CASESTGQPQHF	TRBV6-5
CASSPRHENTEAFF	TRBV6-2/TRBV6-3
CAWAGTEYQPQHF	TRBV30
CASSHPRAPQHF	TRBV6-5
CASGEQGAGNTIYF	TRBV11-2
CASSELDYTYEQYF	TRBV28
CASSQGLDVTYEQYF	TRBV3-1
CASKPGRSLKQYF	TRBV12-3/TRBV12-4
CSVGPDLPIF	TRBV29-1
CSARPGTGAYGYTF	TRBV20-1